The TCR beta chain under discussion was sequenced for a study of blood T cell repertoires in COVID-19. On the study more broadly: COVID-19 samples collected from the United States, Italy and Spain covered acute and convalescent phases. From T cells, B-cell-depleted T cells, or PBMCs came the material, which was cDNA or gDNA.

In the original analysis: Estimation of nucleated cell counts was performed using reference gene primer amplification. Using immunoSEQ multiplex PCR, the repertoire was profiled, and TCRdb retains in-frame clones only, with some absent. The DNA was the basis for D and trimming; V, J and clone size are from that table. The table records 150,000 to 200,000 clones, 85% to 90% of them present only once. This CDR3 is 14 amino acids long. Germline CDR1 is MRHNA and CDR2 is SNTAGT. Trimming removed 6 bases from V and 5 bases from J; junction bases left unmatched: 9. The source of this sequence is a young man with active or convalescent COVID-19. Sequenced: peripheral blood. This rearrangement joins TRBV6-4 to TRBJ1-1; TRBD1 agrees at 7 bases. In nucleotides, the CDR3 is TGTGCCAGCAGCGCCGAACAGGGGAGGACTGAAGCTTTCTTT. Its protein product is CASSAEQGRTEAFF.